Listed here is a single T cell receptor beta chain. Repertoires were generated with immunoSEQ multiplex PCR, while TCRdb's copy carries only in-frame clones and drops some. This sample carries approximately 200,000 clones, roughly 77% of them seen once, and the ten largest clones take about 10%. Participants came from some 23 US areas, aged roughly 18 to 95 years. Recovered status in Cohort 3 required two negative PCRs, clearance, or symptom resolution. This sample is part of a study of blood T cell repertoires in COVID-19. V lost 0 bases and J lost 6; bases outside the gene matches: 8. Looked up from germline, CDR1 is SGDLS and CDR2 is YYNGEE. This CDR3 region has 17 residues.

The chain recombines TRBV9 with TRBJ2-3, with TRBD2 matching 12 bases. The origin of this receptor is a man aged 35-49 years who had recovered from COVID-19. The material sequenced was PBMCs or T cells enriched from blood (not recorded which). The CDR3 loop is CASSVGASGGARDTQYF. The CDR3 DNA is TGTGCCAGCAGCGTAGGGGCTAGCGGGGGGGCCAGGGATACGCAGTATTTT.